The rows below give T cell receptor beta chains drawn from one sample of a study of tumor-infiltrating lymphocytes in primary liver carcinoma. TCRdb re-called the multiplex PCR reads through MiXCR, storing one row per CDR3 protein. The sample includes 90,000 to 150,000 distinct CDR3 sequences, about two thirds seen only once; the top ten take 8.1%. The sequencing input was tumor-adjacent normal liver tissue. These receptors were collected from a woman in her sixties with primary liver carcinoma and hepatitis B virus infection. Each CDR3 is given with its conserved first and last residue. A D gene is named only where the DNA matches it firmly. Clone sizes are given selectively: once, few, many, or a class where the clone is expanded.

v_gene	d_gene	abundance	j_gene	CDR3aa	CDR3nt
TRBV11-2	NA	NA	TRBJ2-2	CASSDGHNRNTEELFF	TGTGCCAGCAGCGACGGACACAACAGGAACACCGAGGAGCTGTTTTTT
TRBV29-1	NA	NA	TRBJ1-5	CGVADKAGTQPQHF	TGCGGCGTCGCTGACAAGGCGGGGACCCAGCCCCAGCATTTT
TRBV11-2	TRBD2	NA	TRBJ2-1	CASSLGTSGYTEQFF	TGTGCCAGTAGCTTAGGGACTAGCGGTTACACTGAACAGTTCTTC
TRBV20-1	NA	NA	TRBJ2-7	CSARDLQGYEQYF	TGCAGTGCTAGAGATTTACAGGGCTACGAGCAGTACTTC
TRBV24-1	NA	many	TRBJ2-1	CATSDFGRSSYNEQFF	TGTGCCACCAGTGATTTCGGCAGAAGTTCCTACAATGAGCAGTTCTTC
TRBV4-1	NA	NA	TRBJ2-5	CTSSQGGQAGLQETQYF	TGCACTAGCAGCCAAGGGGGACAAGCGGGGCTACAAGAGACCCAGTACTTC
TRBV6-5	NA	NA	TRBJ2-7	CASSYSSANGSYEQYF	TGTGCCAGCAGTTACTCATCTGCTAACGGGAGTTACGAGCAATACTTC
TRBV13	TRBD1	once	TRBJ2-4	CASSLRQGVKAKNIKYF	TGTGCCAGCAGCCTCAGACAGGGGGTGAAGGCCAAAAACATTAAGTACTTC
TRBV10-3	NA	NA	TRBJ1-5	CAISGTASSNQPQHF	TGTGCCATCAGCGGCACAGCGAGTAGCAATCAGCCCCAGCATTTT
TRBV12-3/TRBV12-4	TRBD1	NA	TRBJ2-4	CASSLGGYRGTMVRNIQYF	TGTGCCAGTAGTCTTGGGGGATACAGGGGAACGATGGTCAGAAACATTCAGTACTTC
TRBV5-1	NA	many	TRBJ1-2	CRPGLDGYTF	TGCCGCCCTGGATTGGATGGCTACACCTTC
TRBV11-3	TRBD2	NA	TRBJ2-1	CASSPRLLAERYNEQFF	TGTGCCAGCAGCCCGAGACTACTAGCGGAACGATACAATGAGCAGTTCTTC
TRBV4-1	NA	many	TRBJ1-3	CASSQQGGLRGNTIYF	TGCGCCAGCAGCCAACAAGGGGGACTTCGTGGAAACACCATATATTTT
TRBV5-1	NA	NA	TRBJ1-1	CASSLEDSPTEAFF	TGCGCCAGCAGCTTGGAGGACAGTCCGACTGAAGCTTTCTTT
TRBV20-1	TRBD2	NA	TRBJ2-3	CSARDRNLAGWPPDTQYF	TGCAGTGCTAGAGATCGGAATCTAGCGGGATGGCCCCCAGATACGCAGTATTTT
TRBV30	NA	many	TRBJ2-3	CAWSVQGGGQYF	TGTGCCTGGAGTGTACAAGGGGGGGGGCAGTATTTT
TRBV20-1	NA	NA	TRBJ1-6	CSARVRNNSPLHF	TGCAGTGCTAGAGTCAGGAATAATTCACCCCTCCACTTT
TRBV6-1	TRBD1	many	TRBJ2-2	CASSATGGSGELFF	TGTGCCAGCAGCGCTACAGGGGGCTCCGGGGAGCTGTTTTTT
TRBV4-2	NA	NA	TRBJ2-5	CATSQDRRGTRIETQYF	TGTGCCACCAGCCAAGATCGTCGCGGGACCCGCATAGAGACCCAGTACTTC
TRBV20-1	TRBD1	NA	TRBJ1-5	CSAIQDRRNQPQHF	TGCAGTGCTATCCAGGACAGGCGGAATCAGCCCCAGCATTTT